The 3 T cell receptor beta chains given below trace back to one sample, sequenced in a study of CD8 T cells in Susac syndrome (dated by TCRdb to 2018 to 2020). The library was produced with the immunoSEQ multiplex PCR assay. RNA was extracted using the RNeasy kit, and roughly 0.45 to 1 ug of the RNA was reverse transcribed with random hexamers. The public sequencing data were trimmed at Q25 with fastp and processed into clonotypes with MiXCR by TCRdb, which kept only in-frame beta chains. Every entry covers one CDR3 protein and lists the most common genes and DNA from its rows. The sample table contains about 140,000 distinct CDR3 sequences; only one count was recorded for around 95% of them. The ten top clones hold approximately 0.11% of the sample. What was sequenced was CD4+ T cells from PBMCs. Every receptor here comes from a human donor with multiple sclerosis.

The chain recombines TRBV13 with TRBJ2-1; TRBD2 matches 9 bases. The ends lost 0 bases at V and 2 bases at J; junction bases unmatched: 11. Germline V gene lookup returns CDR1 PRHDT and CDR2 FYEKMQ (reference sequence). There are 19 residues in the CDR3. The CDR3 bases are TGTGCCAGCAGCTTAGGGTCCCCCCTAGCGGGGTCAACCTACAATGAGCAGTTCTTC. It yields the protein CASSLGSPLAGSTYNEQFF.

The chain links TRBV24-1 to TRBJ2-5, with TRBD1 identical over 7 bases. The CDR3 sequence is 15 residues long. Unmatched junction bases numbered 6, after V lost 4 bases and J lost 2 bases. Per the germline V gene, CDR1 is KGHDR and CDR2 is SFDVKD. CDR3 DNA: TGTGCCACCAGTGACCCGGGACAGAGTCAAGAGACCCAGTACTTC. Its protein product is CATSDPGQSQETQYF.

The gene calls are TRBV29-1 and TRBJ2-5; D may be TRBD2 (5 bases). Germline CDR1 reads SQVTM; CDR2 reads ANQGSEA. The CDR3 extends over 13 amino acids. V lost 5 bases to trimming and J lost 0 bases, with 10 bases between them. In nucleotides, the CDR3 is TGCAGCGTTCGCTTCGGGAACCAAGAGACCCAGTACTTC. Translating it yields CSVRFGNQETQYF.